These 32 T cell receptor beta chains were all obtained from the same sample, sequenced in a study of identical twins. TCRdb reprocessed the 5' RACE reads via MiXCR and lists one record per CDR3 protein. The sample contains under 900,000 distinct CDR3 sequences, 10% to 15% of which appear only once. This sample also appeared in a second study, on yellow fever vaccine responses in identical twins.

Sequencing was done on a sample of PBMCs. These receptor sequences come from a woman aged 18-30 years in good health.

This clonotype was seen a few times. The chain joins TRBV9 to TRBJ1-6; 7 nucleotides line up with TRBD1. CDR3 length equals 15 residues. V was clipped by 3 bases and J by 6 bases; unmatched bases: 6. Germline CDR1 is SGDLS and CDR2 is YYNGEE. The CDR3 nucleotides are TGTGCCAGCAGCGGCCCGACAGGGTCTAATTCACCCCTCCACTTT. Translation gives CASSGPTGSNSPLHF.

The chain couples TRBV4-2 to TRBJ2-5; D ambiguous. Trimming cost V 2 bases and J 2 bases, with 6 bases left between them. Germline CDR1 LGHNA, CDR2 YNFKEQ. The CDR3 contains 13 residues. CDR3 protein: CASSQLKQETQYF. In DNA form, the CDR3 reads TGTGCCAGCAGCCAATTGAAACAAGAGACCCAGTACTTC.

This clonotype was counted at least ten times. The chain uses TRBV12-3 or TRBV12-4 and TRBJ1-1, with D maybe TRBD1 (5 bases). The CDR3 covers 14 residues. V was shortened by 3 bases and J by 0 bases, with 8 bases between the two germline ends. The CDR3 bases are TGTGCCAGCAGTTTTGGGGGGATGAACACTGAAGCTTTCTTT. Translation: CASSFGGMNTEAFF.

V and J are TRBV12-3 or TRBV12-4 and TRBJ1-1; D unclear. The V end lost 4 bases, the J end lost 2 bases, and 8 bases lay between the germline ends. The CDR3 totals 13 residues. In DNA, the CDR3 is TGTGCCAGCAGTTGGGTAGTCAACACTGAAGCTTTCTTT. Translated, it gives CASSWVVNTEAFF.

This clonotype has more than one count but fewer than ten. V is TRBV27 and J is TRBJ1-1; D is unclear. The germline V gene has CDR1 MNHEY and CDR2 SMNVEV (reference sequence). The CDR3 totals 15 residues. Trimming left V 3 bases short and J 5 bases short, with 16 bases between. The CDR3 bases are TGTGCCAGCAGTTTTTGGGAAGGGAGAGGAACTGAAGCTTTCTTT. Translated: CASSFWEGRGTEAFF.

This clonotype was found a few times. The chain combines TRBV7-2 with TRBJ2-1; D not certain. The V gene lost 7 bases and the J gene lost 10 bases, with 17 bases spanning the gap. Germline V lookup: CDR1 SGHTA, CDR2 FQGNSA. The CDR3 sequence is 13 residues long. The DNA for the CDR3 is TGTGCCAGCACCTCCCGCGGCGCGCTGGAGCAGTTCTTC. It yields the protein CASTSRGALEQFF.

This clonotype was recorded many times. The chain is built from TRBV10-3 and TRBJ2-3; D ambiguous. Germline CDR1 reads ENHRY; CDR2 reads SYGVKD. The CDR3 spans 12 residues. V gave up 0 bases and J gave up 5 bases, with 3 bases separating them. The chain's CDR3 is CAISESLDTQYF. CDR3 DNA: TGTGCCATCAGTGAGTCATTAGATACGCAGTATTTT.

The chain links TRBV7-9 to TRBJ2-5, with D tentatively TRBD1 (5 bases). CDR3 length equals 14 residues. V dropped 5 bases and J dropped 4 bases, with 14 bases sitting between them. Germline V gene lookup returns CDR1 SEHNR and CDR2 FQNEAQ (reference sequence). DNA of the CDR3: TGTGCCAGCAGCCCAACGACAGTACTAGAGACCCAGTACTTC. Its protein product is CASSPTTVLETQYF.

The genes are TRBV12-3 or TRBV12-4 and TRBJ2-2; the D is unclear. The ends were cut back, 2 bases at V and 6 bases at J, with 10 bases in the middle. The CDR3 is made up of 14 amino acids. The CDR3, as DNA: TGTGCCAGCAGTTTAATGGTTATCGCCGGGGAGCTGTTTTTT. Its translation is CASSLMVIAGELFF.

This clonotype was observed a handful of times. This sequence joins TRBV15 and TRBJ1-2; a weak D match, TRBD1 (6 bases). V was pared by 3 bases and J by 3 bases, with 17 bases between. CDR1 is LNHNV and CDR2 is YYDKDF in the germline V gene (reference sequence). CDR3 length: 16 residues. DNA for the CDR3: TGTGCCACCAGCAGCCCCTCTGACAGGAGGGACTATGGCTACACCTTC. The encoded protein is CATSSPSDRRDYGYTF. The full variable domain, in which reference TRBV15 and TRBJ1-2 provide the parts outside the CDR3, is DAMVIQNPRYQVTQFGKPVTLSCSQTLNHNVMYWYQQKSSQAPKLLFHYYDKDFNNEADTPDNFQSRRPNTSFCFLDIRSPGLGDTAMYLCATSSPSDRRDYGYTFGSGTRLTVV.

This clonotype was detected ten times or more. CDR3 in DNA: TGTGCCAGCAGTCTTTCGGCGGACAATGAGCAGTTCTTC. Translating it yields CASSLSADNEQFF. This chain joins TRBV6-4 and TRBJ2-1; D remains ambiguous. The CDR3 totals 13 residues. Trimming stripped 5 bases from V and 5 bases from J, with 10 bases between. Germline V gene lookup returns CDR1 MRHNA and CDR2 SNTAGT.

This clonotype appeared many times. The chain uses TRBV10-2 and TRBJ2-3; TRBD2 is a possible D gene (6 bases). Germline CDR1 WSHSY, CDR2 SAAADI. V gave up 6 bases and J gave up 3 bases, with 13 bases separating them. The CDR3 extends over 14 amino acids. CDR3 DNA sequence: TGCGCCAGCAGGGGTGGGAGGCTGACAGATACGCAGTATTTT. This encodes CASRGGRLTDTQYF.

The chain recombines TRBV2 with TRBJ2-1, with D perhaps TRBD2 (6 bases). From germline, CDR1 is SNHLY and CDR2 FYNNEI. CDR3 size: 15 residues. V dropped 6 bases and J dropped 0 bases, with 12 bases sitting between them. The CDR3 spells CASRHSGGSYNEQFF. The CDR3, as DNA: TGTGCCAGCAGGCATAGCGGAGGCTCCTACAATGAGCAGTTCTTC.

This clonotype was seen a few times. CDR3 in amino acids: CASSGGHGGGNQPQHF. The CDR3 DNA is TGTGCCAGCAGTGGGGGTCACGGTGGGGGCAATCAGCCCCAGCATTTT. The chain links TRBV27 to TRBJ1-5; maybe TRBD1 (5 bases). Looked up from germline, CDR1 is MNHEY and CDR2 is SMNVEV (reference sequence). The CDR3 is made up of 16 amino acids. V dropped 5 bases and J dropped 2 bases, with 16 bases sitting between them.

This clonotype occurred a few times. This chain links TRBV7-7 with TRBJ2-2, with 9 bases identical to TRBD1. The J segment lost 5 bases and the V segment lost 5 bases, leaving 9 bases of the junction unmatched. Per germline, CDR1 SSHAT and CDR2 FNYEAQ (reference sequence). CDR3 length: 16 residues. CDR3 in DNA: TGTGCCAGCAGCCTGGGACAGGGCCCGGGAACCGGGGAGCTGTTTTTT. Protein product: CASSLGQGPGTGELFF.

There are a few counts of this clonotype. The chain combines TRBV5-5 with TRBJ2-1; no reliable D call. Germline CDR1 is SGHKS and CDR2 is YYEKEE (reference sequence). The CDR3 runs to 13 residues. The V end was cut by 4 bases, the J end by 5 bases, with 10 bases between. CDR3 residues: CASSPRMDNEQFF. The CDR3 region has the DNA TGTGCCAGCAGCCCCCGGATGGACAATGAGCAGTTCTTC.

Only a few counts were recorded for this clonotype. The chain combines TRBV12-3 or TRBV12-4 with TRBJ2-1; D might be TRBD2 (6 bases). The CDR3 runs to 14 residues. V was cut by 6 bases and J by 8 bases, with 17 bases left in between. The CDR3 here is CASSRNGGRDEQFF. DNA for the CDR3: TGTGCCAGCAGCAGAAACGGGGGTAGGGATGAGCAGTTCTTC.

The V call is TRBV2, the J call TRBJ1-6; D not resolved. V gave up 8 bases and J gave up 8 bases, with 13 bases separating them. CDR3 length: 13 amino acids. The germline CDR1 and CDR2 sequences are SNHLY and FYNNEI. The CDR3 protein is CASVWVSYSPLHF. CDR3 bases: TGTGCCAGCGTTTGGGTTTCCTATTCACCCCTCCACTTT.

This clonotype was recorded a few times. The chain links TRBV28 to TRBJ2-7; TRBD1 is a possible D gene (6 bases). Trimming shortened V by 7 bases and J by 6 bases, and 10 bases separated the two germline ends. Germline assignment: CDR1 MDHEN and CDR2 SYDVKM. There are 11 residues in the CDR3. CDR3 residues: CASTTGREQYF. The CDR3 nucleotides read TGTGCCAGCACCACAGGGCGCGAGCAGTACTTC.

The chain carries TRBV2 and TRBJ2-1; TRBD2 matches 10 bases. The length of the CDR3 is 16 residues. J lost 4 bases, V lost 6 bases, and 9 bases had no gene match. CDR1 and CDR2 from the germline V gene are SNHLY and FYNNEI. The CDR3 nucleotides read TGTGCCAGCAGGGAGACTAGCGGGTATGATTACAATGAGCAGTTCTTC. It is translated as CASRETSGYDYNEQFF.

This clonotype was recorded a few times. The CDR3 sequence: CASSPRDRPLYGYTF. As DNA, the CDR3 is TGTGCCAGCAGTCCCCGGGACAGGCCTCTATATGGCTACACCTTC. The chain recombines TRBV28 with TRBJ1-2; TRBD1 matches at 8 bases. This CDR3 comprises 15 residues. V lost 5 bases, J lost 5 bases, and 10 bases stayed unmatched. The V gene's germline CDR1 is MDHEN and CDR2 SYDVKM.

At least ten counts were recorded for this clonotype. The V gene is TRBV5-1, the J gene TRBJ2-6; D unresolved. The germline V gene encodes CDR1 SGHRS and CDR2 YFSETQ. This CDR3 has 16 amino acids. The V gene lost 2 bases and the J gene lost 1 base, with 10 bases spanning the gap. CDR3: CASSFGRQSGANVLTF. CDR3 nucleotides: TGCGCCAGCAGCTTCGGTAGGCAATCTGGGGCCAACGTCCTGACTTTC.

This clonotype occurred a few times. This rearrangement joins TRBV11-2 to TRBJ2-3, with 9 bases aligning to TRBD2. Germline V gene lookup returns CDR1 SGHAT and CDR2 FQNNGV. CDR3 length: 14 amino acids. V gave up 5 bases and J gave up 7 bases; unmatched junction bases: 7. CDR3 sequence reads: CASSPGTSTNTQYF. The CDR3 DNA follows: TGTGCCAGCAGCCCCGGGACTAGCACTAATACGCAGTATTTT.

CDR3 sequence reads: CASSWPGQGTDTQYF. The CDR3 bases are TGTGCCAGCAGTTGGCCGGGACAGGGGACAGATACGCAGTATTTT. The rearrangement joins TRBV7-9 to TRBJ2-3; 10 bases align to TRBD1. The trim removed 6 bases at V and 3 bases at J, leaving 6 bases unmatched. The CDR3 extends over 15 amino acids. Germline CDR1 SEHNR, CDR2 FQNEAQ (reference sequence).

This clonotype was picked up a small number of times. The chain is built from TRBV11-1 and TRBJ2-5, with TRBD2 matching over 13 bases. From germline, CDR1 is SGHAT and CDR2 FQDESV (reference sequence). V was pared by 3 bases and J by 5 bases, with 12 bases of the junction left unmatched. The CDR3 loop spans 18 amino acids. The CDR3 sequence: CASSFRPGTSGIAETQYF. CDR3 sequence (DNA): TGTGCCAGCAGCTTCAGACCGGGGACTAGCGGGATAGCGGAGACCCAGTACTTC. The complete variable domain, with remaining parts taken from reference TRBV11-1 and TRBJ2-5, reads EAEVAQSPRYKITEKSQAVAFWCDPISGHATLYWYRQILGQGPELLVQFQDESVVDDSQLPKDRFSAERLKGVDSTLKIQPAELGDSAMYLCASSFRPGTSGIAETQYFGPGTRLLVL.

In its sample, this clonotype was seen many times. The V and J genes are TRBV5-1 and TRBJ2-1; D uncertain. The CDR3 runs to 13 residues. V lost 0 bases and J 3 bases, leaving 4 bases between the germline ends. Germline-derived CDR1 and CDR2 are SGHRS and YFSETQ. CDR3 nucleotides: TGCGCCAGCAGCTTGGCTAACTACAATGAGCAGTTCTTC. This sequence encodes CASSLANYNEQFF.

This chain links TRBV6-2 or TRBV6-3 with TRBJ1-5; D possibly corresponds to TRBD1 (5 bases). Trimming stripped 2 bases from V and 10 bases from J, with 9 bases between. Germline CDR1 reads MNHEY; CDR2 reads SVGEGT. This CDR3 has 12 residues. Here the CDR3 reads CASSYPGGPQHF. The CDR3 DNA is TGTGCCAGCAGTTACCCGGGGGGACCCCAGCATTTT.

This clonotype has only a few counts. The chain carries TRBV9 and TRBJ1-4, with unresolved D. The CDR3 is made up of 17 amino acids. Germline values: CDR1 SGDLS, CDR2 YYNGEE. Deletions cut 2 bases from V and 8 bases from J, with 22 bases between. CDR3 loop: CASSVRAGPHPGEKLFF. CDR3 nucleotide sequence: TGTGCCAGCAGCGTCCGGGCCGGACCTCACCCCGGGGAAAAACTGTTTTTT.

The chain combines TRBV27 with TRBJ2-4, with D hard to call. Between the trimmed V and J ends, which lost 6 bases and 7 bases, there was a span of 13 bases. The CDR3 sequence is 13 residues long. Germline V gene lookup returns CDR1 MNHEY and CDR2 SMNVEV (reference sequence). CDR3 residues: CASRLSYLNIQYF. CDR3 sequence (DNA): TGTGCCAGCAGATTAAGCTACTTGAACATTCAGTACTTC.

This clonotype was observed a few times. This chain links TRBV7-9 with TRBJ2-3, with D maybe TRBD1 (6 bases). V shed 5 bases and J shed 5 bases, with 14 bases lying between them. Germline V lookup: CDR1 SEHNR, CDR2 FQNEAQ (reference sequence). This CDR3 has 14 residues. The CDR3: CASSISYREDTQYF. CDR3 nucleotide sequence: TGTGCCAGCAGCATCTCCTACAGGGAAGATACGCAGTATTTT.

This chain links TRBV7-2 with TRBJ2-1; TRBD2 matches at 12 bases. The J segment lost 9 bases and the V segment lost 5 bases, leaving 11 bases of the junction unmatched. Germline CDR1 reads SGHTA; CDR2 reads FQGNSA. The length of the CDR3 is 16 residues. DNA for the CDR3: TGTGCCAGCAGCGCCGGACTAGCGGGATCCCATAGTGAGCAGTTCTTC. Translation gives CASSAGLAGSHSEQFF.

There are a few counts of this clonotype. The chain couples TRBV6-1 to TRBJ1-1; D is unclear. The V end was cut by 5 bases, the J end by 3 bases, with 16 bases between. CDR1 is MNHNS, CDR2 SASEGT, per germline. There are 15 residues in the CDR3. The CDR3 region is CASSRTTFGDTEAFF. The CDR3 DNA reads as TGTGCCAGCAGTAGAACCACCTTTGGGGACACTGAAGCTTTCTTT.